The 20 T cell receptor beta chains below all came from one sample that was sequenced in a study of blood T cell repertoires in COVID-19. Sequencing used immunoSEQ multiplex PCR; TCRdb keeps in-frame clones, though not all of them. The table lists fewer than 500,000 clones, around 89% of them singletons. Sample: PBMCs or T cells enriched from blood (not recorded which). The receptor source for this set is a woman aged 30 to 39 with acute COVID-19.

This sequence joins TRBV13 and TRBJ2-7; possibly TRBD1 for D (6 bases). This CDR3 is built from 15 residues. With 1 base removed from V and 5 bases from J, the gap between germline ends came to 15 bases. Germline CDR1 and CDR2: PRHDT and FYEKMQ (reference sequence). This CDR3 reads CASSLAWGRMHEQYF. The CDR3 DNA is TGTGCCAGCAGCTTAGCGTGGGGGCGAATGCACGAGCAGTACTTC.

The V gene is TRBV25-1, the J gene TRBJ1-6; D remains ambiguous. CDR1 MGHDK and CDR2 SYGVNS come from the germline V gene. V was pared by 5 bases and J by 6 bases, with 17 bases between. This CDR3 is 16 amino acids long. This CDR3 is CASSPRGTAGNSPLHF. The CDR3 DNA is TGTGCCAGCAGTCCTCGTGGAACAGCTGGTAATTCACCCCTCCACTTT.

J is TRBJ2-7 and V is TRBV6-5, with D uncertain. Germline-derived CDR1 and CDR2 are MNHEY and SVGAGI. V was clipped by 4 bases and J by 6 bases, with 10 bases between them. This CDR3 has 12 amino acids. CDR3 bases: TGTGCCAGCAGTTCTGGTCACGGCGAGCAGTACTTC. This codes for CASSSGHGEQYF.

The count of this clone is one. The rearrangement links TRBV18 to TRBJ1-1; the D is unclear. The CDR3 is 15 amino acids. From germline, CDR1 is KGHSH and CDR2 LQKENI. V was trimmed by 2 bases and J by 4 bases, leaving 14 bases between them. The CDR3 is CASSPIEQSGTEAFF. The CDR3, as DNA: TGTGCCAGCTCACCAATCGAACAATCGGGCACTGAAGCTTTCTTT.

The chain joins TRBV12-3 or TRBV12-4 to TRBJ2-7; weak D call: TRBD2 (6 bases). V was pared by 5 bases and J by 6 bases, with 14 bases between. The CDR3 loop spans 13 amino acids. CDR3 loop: CASSAWEVAEQYF. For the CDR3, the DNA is TGTGCCAGCAGTGCCTGGGAGGTTGCCGAGCAGTACTTC.

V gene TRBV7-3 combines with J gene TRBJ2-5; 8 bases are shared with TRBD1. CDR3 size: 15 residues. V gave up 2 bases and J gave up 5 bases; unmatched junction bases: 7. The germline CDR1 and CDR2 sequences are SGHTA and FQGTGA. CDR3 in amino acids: CASSLVTGGQETQYF. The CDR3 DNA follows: TGTGCCAGCAGCTTAGTCACAGGGGGACAGGAGACCCAGTACTTC. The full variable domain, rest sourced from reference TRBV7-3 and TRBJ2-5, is GAGVSQTPSNKVTEKGKYVELRCDPISGHTALYWYRQSLGQGPEFLIYFQGTGAADDSGLPNDRFFAVRPEGSVSTLKIQRTERGDSAVYLCASSLVTGGQETQYFGPGTRLLVL.

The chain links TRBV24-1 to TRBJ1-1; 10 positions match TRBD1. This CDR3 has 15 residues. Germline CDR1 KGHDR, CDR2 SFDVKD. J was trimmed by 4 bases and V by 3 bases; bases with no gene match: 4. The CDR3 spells CATSDTRTGGTEAFF. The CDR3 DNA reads TGTGCCACCAGTGATACCCGGACAGGGGGCACTGAAGCTTTCTTT.

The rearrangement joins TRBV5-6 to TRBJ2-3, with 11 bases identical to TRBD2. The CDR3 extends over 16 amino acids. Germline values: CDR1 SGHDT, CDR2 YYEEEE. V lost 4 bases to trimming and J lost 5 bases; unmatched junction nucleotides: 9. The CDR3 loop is CASSLRLAGMGDTQYF. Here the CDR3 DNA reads TGTGCCAGCAGCCTAAGACTAGCGGGGATGGGAGATACGCAGTATTTT.

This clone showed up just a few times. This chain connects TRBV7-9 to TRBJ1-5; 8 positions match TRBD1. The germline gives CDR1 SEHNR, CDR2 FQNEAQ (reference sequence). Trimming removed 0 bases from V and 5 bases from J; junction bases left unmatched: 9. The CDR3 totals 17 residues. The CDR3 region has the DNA TGTGCCAGCAGCTTAGCCCCAGGGGGCCGGAGGGATCAGCCCCAGCATTTT. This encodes CASSLAPGGRRDQPQHF.

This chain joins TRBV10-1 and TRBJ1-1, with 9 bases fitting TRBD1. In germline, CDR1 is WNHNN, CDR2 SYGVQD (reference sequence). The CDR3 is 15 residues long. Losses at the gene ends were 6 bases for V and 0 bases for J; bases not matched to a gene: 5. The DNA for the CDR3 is TGCGCCAGCAGCTACGGACAGGGGATGAACACTGAAGCTTTCTTT. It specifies CASSYGQGMNTEAFF.

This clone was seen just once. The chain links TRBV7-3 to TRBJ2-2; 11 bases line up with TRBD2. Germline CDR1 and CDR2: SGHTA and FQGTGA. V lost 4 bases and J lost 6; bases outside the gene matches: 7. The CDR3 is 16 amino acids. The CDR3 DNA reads TGTGCCAGCAGCTCATCTAGCGGGGGGACTTCCGGGGAGCTGTTTTTT. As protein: CASSSSSGGTSGELFF. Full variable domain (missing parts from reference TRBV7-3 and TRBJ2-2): GAGVSQTPSNKVTEKGKYVELRCDPISGHTALYWYRQSLGQGPEFLIYFQGTGAADDSGLPNDRFFAVRPEGSVSTLKIQRTERGDSAVYLCASSSSSGGTSGELFFGEGSRLTVL.

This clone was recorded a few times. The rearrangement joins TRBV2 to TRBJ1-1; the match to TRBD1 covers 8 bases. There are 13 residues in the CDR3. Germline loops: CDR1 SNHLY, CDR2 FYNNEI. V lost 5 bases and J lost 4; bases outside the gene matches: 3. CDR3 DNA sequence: TGTGCCAGCAGTCTGGACAGGGCCACTGAAGCTTTCTTT. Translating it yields CASSLDRATEAFF.

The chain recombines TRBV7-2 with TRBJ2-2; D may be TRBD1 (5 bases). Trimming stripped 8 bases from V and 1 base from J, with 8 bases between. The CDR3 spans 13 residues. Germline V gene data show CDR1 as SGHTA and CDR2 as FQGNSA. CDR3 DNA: TGTGCCAGCCGTACAGGGAACACCGGGGAGCTGTTTTTT. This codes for CASRTGNTGELFF. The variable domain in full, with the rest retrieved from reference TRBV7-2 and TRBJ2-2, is GAGVSQSPSNKVTEKGKDVELRCDPISGHTALYWYRQSLGQGLEFLIYFQGNSAPDKSGLPSDRFSAERTGGSVSTLTIQRTQQEDSAVYLCASRTGNTGELFFGEGSRLTVL.

CDR3 in DNA: TGCGCCAGCCGCGGACAGAGCACGAACACCGGGGAGCTGTTTTTT. Amino acid sequence: CASRGQSTNTGELFF. V is TRBV10-1 and J is TRBJ2-2; a possible D gene is TRBD1 (6 bases). CDR1 is WNHNN and CDR2 is SYGVQD in the germline V gene (reference sequence). This CDR3 has 15 amino acids. Trimming left V 8 bases short and J 0 bases short, with 13 bases between.

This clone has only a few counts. This chain's CDR3 is CASTYRGQGYSPLHF. CDR3 DNA: TGTGCCAGCACCTACCGAGGACAGGGGTATTCACCCCTCCACTTT. The genes are TRBV28 and TRBJ1-6, with 9 bases matching TRBD1. V lost 7 bases, J lost 8 bases, and 9 bases stayed unmatched. The CDR3 loop spans 15 amino acids. The germline V gene encodes CDR1 MDHEN and CDR2 SYDVKM.

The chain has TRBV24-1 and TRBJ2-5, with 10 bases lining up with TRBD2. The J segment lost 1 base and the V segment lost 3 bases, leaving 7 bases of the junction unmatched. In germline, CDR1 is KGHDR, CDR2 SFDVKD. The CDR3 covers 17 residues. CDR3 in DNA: TGTGCCACCAGTGATCGGACAGCGGGGGGGATCCAAGAGACCCAGTACTTC. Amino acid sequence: CATSDRTAGGIQETQYF.

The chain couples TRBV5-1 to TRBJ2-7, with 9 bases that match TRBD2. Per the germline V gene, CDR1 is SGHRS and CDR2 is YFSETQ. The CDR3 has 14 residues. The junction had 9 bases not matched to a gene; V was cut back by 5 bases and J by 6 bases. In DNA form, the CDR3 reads TGCGCCAGCAGACTTTCTAGCGGGGTCCTCGAGCAGTACTTC. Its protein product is CASRLSSGVLEQYF.

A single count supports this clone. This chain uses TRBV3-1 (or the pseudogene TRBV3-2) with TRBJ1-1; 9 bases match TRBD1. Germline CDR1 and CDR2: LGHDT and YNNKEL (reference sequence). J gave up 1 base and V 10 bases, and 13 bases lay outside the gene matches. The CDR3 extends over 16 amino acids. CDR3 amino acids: CATRGSDRGQNTEAFF. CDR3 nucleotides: TGTGCCACCCGCGGTTCGGACAGGGGCCAGAACACTGAAGCTTTCTTT.

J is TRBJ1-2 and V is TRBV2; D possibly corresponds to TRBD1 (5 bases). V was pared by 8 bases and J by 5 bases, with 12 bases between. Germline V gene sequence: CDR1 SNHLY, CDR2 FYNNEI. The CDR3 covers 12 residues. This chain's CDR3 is CASLMGGYGYTF. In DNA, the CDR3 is TGTGCCAGCCTCATGGGGGGTTATGGCTACACCTTC. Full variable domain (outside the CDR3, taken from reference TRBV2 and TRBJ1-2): EPEVTQTPSHQVTQMGQEVILRCVPISNHLYFYWYRQILGQKVEFLVSFYNNEISEKSEIFDDQFSVERPDGSNFTLKIRSTKLEDSAMYFCASLMGGYGYTFGSGTRLTVV.

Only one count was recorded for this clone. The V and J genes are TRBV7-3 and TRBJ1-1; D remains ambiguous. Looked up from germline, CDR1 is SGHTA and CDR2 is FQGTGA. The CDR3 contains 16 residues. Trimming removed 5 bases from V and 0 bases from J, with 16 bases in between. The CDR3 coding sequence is TGTGCCAGCAGCCCCGGTCGCGGTTTCATGAACACTGAAGCTTTCTTT. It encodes CASSPGRGFMNTEAFF.